A single sample is the source of the 17 T cell receptor beta chains below, sequenced in a study of T cell responses to AZD1222 COVID-19 vaccine. Assay used: immunoSEQ multiplex PCR; TCRdb lists only in-frame clones, some missing. Seen here are 100,000 or so clones, around nine tenths observed once, and the top ten hold 2.5% to 4%. The sample in question was peripheral blood, obtained on day 0 of AZD1222 vaccination. Receptors originate from an adult in good health.

The rearrangement uses TRBV5-6 and TRBJ1-4; 8 positions agree with TRBD1. CDR3 length: 17 amino acids. Germline lookup yields CDR1 SGHDT and CDR2 YYEEEE. V lost 3 bases, J lost 6 bases, and 13 bases stayed unmatched. Written as DNA, the CDR3 is TGTGCCAGCAGCTCGATCCGGGACAGGAATAGACATGAAAAACTGTTTTTT. It is translated as CASSSIRDRNRHEKLFF.

The V call is TRBV6-1, the J call TRBJ1-5; TRBD1 agrees at 9 bases. V dropped 4 bases and J dropped 1; count of bases not matched to a gene: 5. CDR3 length: 16 residues. Germline V gene data show CDR1 as MNHNS and CDR2 as SASEGT. CDR3: CASSGYRGLSNQPQHF. The CDR3, as DNA: TGTGCCAGCAGTGGGTACAGGGGGCTAAGCAATCAGCCCCAGCATTTT.

J is TRBJ1-2 and V is TRBV5-1, with 9 bases aligning to TRBD1. CDR1 is SGHRS, CDR2 YFSETQ, per germline. There are 15 residues in the CDR3. The V segment lost 3 bases and the J segment 2 bases; nucleotides outside the gene matches: 5. The CDR3 nucleotides read TGCGCCAGCAGCTCGACAGACAGGGGGAACTATGGCTACACCTTC. This translates into CASSSTDRGNYGYTF.

V is TRBV19 and J is TRBJ1-1; 7 nucleotides agree with TRBD1. Trimming cost V 7 bases and J 5 bases; bases outside gene matches: 4. This CDR3 has 12 amino acids. Germline CDR1 LNHDA, CDR2 SQIVND (reference sequence). CDR3 sequence reads: CASIGTVTEAFF. The CDR3 nucleotides are TGTGCCAGTATTGGGACAGTTACTGAAGCTTTCTTT.

The rearrangement uses TRBV2 and TRBJ2-1; D unresolved. CDR3 length: 16 residues. Trimming pared 2 bases from V and 2 bases from J, leaving 13 bases between. The germline CDR1 and CDR2 sequences are SNHLY and FYNNEI. CDR3 nucleotides: TGTGCCAGCAGTGAACGGCAGCGCCTAACCTACAATGAGCAGTTCTTC. Protein: CASSERQRLTYNEQFF.

This clone was picked up one time. This chain uses TRBV5-1 with TRBJ2-7, with D perhaps matching TRBD1 (6 bases). Germline V lookup: CDR1 SGHRS, CDR2 YFSETQ. V was trimmed by 4 bases and J by 7 bases, leaving 18 bases between them. The CDR3 is 14 amino acids. In DNA form, the CDR3 reads TGCGCCAGCAGCACTTTACAGGGCTCGGGTGAGCAGTACTTC. Translation gives CASSTLQGSGEQYF.

This chain connects TRBV7-8 to TRBJ1-1, with TRBD1 identical over 7 bases. The CDR3 consists of 13 residues. The J segment lost 7 bases and the V segment lost 6 bases, leaving 8 bases of the junction unmatched. CDR1 is SGHVS and CDR2 is FQNEAQ in the germline V gene. The DNA for the CDR3 is TGTGCCAGCAGTCACACAGGGGCGAGTGAAGCTTTCTTT. Translated, it gives CASSHTGASEAFF.

This sequence joins TRBV19 and TRBJ1-1; weak D call: TRBD1 (6 bases). The V end lost 4 bases, the J end lost 1 base, and 7 bases lay between the germline ends. Germline values: CDR1 LNHDA, CDR2 SQIVND (reference sequence). CDR3 size: 13 residues. CDR3 in DNA: TGTGCCAGTAGTACGACAGGGAACACTGAAGCTTTCTTT. Its protein is CASSTTGNTEAFF.

The chain uses TRBV4-2 and TRBJ1-5; a weak D match, TRBD1 (5 bases). The CDR3 covers 16 residues. Germline CDR1 reads LGHNA; CDR2 reads YNFKEQ. Between the trimmed V and J ends, which lost 4 bases and 6 bases, there was a span of 19 bases. CDR3 sequence: CASSRDPDLGGQPQHF. The CDR3, as DNA: TGTGCCAGCAGCCGCGACCCCGACCTGGGGGGTCAGCCCCAGCATTTT.

V and J are TRBV6-6 and TRBJ1-6; the match to TRBD1 covers 10 bases. Germline V gene data show CDR1 as MNHNY and CDR2 as SVGAGI (reference sequence). The CDR3 is 15 residues long. With V trimmed by 6 bases and J by 7 bases, 6 bases remained unmatched. Written as DNA, the CDR3 is TGTGCCAGCAGACGGGACAGGGGATCAAATTCACCCCTCCACTTT. As protein: CASRRDRGSNSPLHF.

The chain has TRBV4-1 and TRBJ2-5; no clear D gene. The germline V and J ends were trimmed by 2 bases and 1 base, with 8 bases remaining between them. Germline CDR1 and CDR2: MGHRA and YSYEKL. This CDR3 comprises 14 residues. Written as DNA, the CDR3 is TGCGCCAGCAGCCAACAGGCCCGCCAAGAGACCCAGTACTTC. It codes for CASSQQARQETQYF.

V is TRBV9 and J is TRBJ2-3; possibly TRBD1 for D (6 bases). The germline gives CDR1 SGDLS, CDR2 YYNGEE. This CDR3 spans 14 amino acids. V lost 0 bases, J lost 8 bases, and 13 bases lay in between. DNA for the CDR3: TGTGCCAGCAGCGTAGCTGACAGCAGGGGTACGCAGTATTTT. Residues: CASSVADSRGTQYF. Full variable domain (remainder filled in from reference TRBV9 and TRBJ2-3): DSGVTQTPKHLITATGQRVTLRCSPRSGDLSVYWYQQSLDQGLQFLIQYYNGEERAKGNILERFSAQQFPDLHSELNLSSLELGDSALYFCASSVADSRGTQYFGPGTRLTVL.

The V gene is TRBV11-1, the J gene TRBJ2-1; D is undetermined. This CDR3 comprises 15 residues. The germline gives CDR1 SGHAT, CDR2 FQDESV (reference sequence). The germline V and J ends were trimmed by 5 bases and 1 base, with 12 bases remaining between them. The CDR3 loop reads CASSKRTPSYNEQFF. The DNA for the CDR3 is TGTGCCAGCAGCAAACGAACTCCGTCCTACAATGAGCAGTTCTTC.

This clone was picked up one time. This sequence joins TRBV30 and TRBJ2-3; 9 bases are a match to TRBD2. V shed 3 bases and J 7 bases; nucleotides not matched to a gene: 5. There are 13 residues in the CDR3. Germline CDR1 GTSNPN, CDR2 SVGIG (reference sequence). The CDR3 DNA is TGTGCCTGGAGAGCGGGGGGTACATATACGCAGTATTTT. Its protein product is CAWRAGGTYTQYF.

For the CDR3, the DNA is TGTGCCAGCAGCTCAGGGGAACTAGCGGGGGGTTTGGAGACCCAGTACTTC. This encodes CASSSGELAGGLETQYF. V usage is TRBV7-2 and J usage is TRBJ2-5, with TRBD2 identical over 12 bases. The V segment lost 4 bases and the J segment 5 bases; nucleotides outside the gene matches: 11. CDR3 size: 17 residues. Germline V lookup: CDR1 SGHTA, CDR2 FQGNSA.

The chain carries TRBV2 and TRBJ1-5; 7 nucleotides align to TRBD1. J gave up 6 bases and V 4 bases, and 9 bases lay outside the gene matches. Germline assignment: CDR1 SNHLY and CDR2 FYNNEI. This CDR3 is 15 amino acids long. The CDR3: CASSVRQGRGQPQHF. The DNA of the CDR3 is TGTGCCAGCAGTGTTAGACAGGGAAGGGGTCAGCCCCAGCATTTT.

The count of this clone is one. This chain links TRBV9 with TRBJ1-4, with 8 positions matching TRBD1. With 3 bases clipped from V and 6 bases from J, the junction kept 7 bases outside the gene matches. CDR1 is SGDLS, CDR2 YYNGEE, per germline. CDR3 length: 15 amino acids. The CDR3 spells CASSDGTGRHEKLFF. Here the CDR3 DNA reads TGTGCCAGCAGCGATGGGACAGGAAGACATGAAAAACTGTTTTTT.